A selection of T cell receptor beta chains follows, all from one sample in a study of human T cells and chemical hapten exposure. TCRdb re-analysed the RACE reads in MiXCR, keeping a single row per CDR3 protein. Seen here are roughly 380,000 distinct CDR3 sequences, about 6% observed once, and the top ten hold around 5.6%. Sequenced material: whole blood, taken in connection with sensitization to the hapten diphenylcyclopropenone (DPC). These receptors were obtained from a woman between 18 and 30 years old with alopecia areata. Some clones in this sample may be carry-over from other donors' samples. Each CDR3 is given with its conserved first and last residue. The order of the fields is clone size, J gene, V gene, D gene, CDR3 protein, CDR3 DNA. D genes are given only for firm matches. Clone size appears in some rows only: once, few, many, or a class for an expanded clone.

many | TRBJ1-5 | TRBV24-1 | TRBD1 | CATSDPDRGSQPQHF | TGTGCCACCAGTGATCCGGACAGGGGAAGTCAGCCCCAGCATTTT
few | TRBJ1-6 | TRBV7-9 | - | CASSSLGQGSYNSPLHF | TGTGCCAGCAGCTCCTTGGGGCAGGGAAGCTATAATTCACCCCTCCACTTT
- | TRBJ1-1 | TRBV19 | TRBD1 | CASSMDRREAFF | TGTGCCAGTAGTATGGACAGGCGCGAAGCTTTCTTT
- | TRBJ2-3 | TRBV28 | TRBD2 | CASRGTSGRFEDTQYF | TGTGCCAGCAGGGGGACTAGCGGGAGATTTGAAGATACGCAGTATTTT
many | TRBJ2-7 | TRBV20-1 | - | CSASNGDKAYEQYF | TGCAGTGCTTCGAATGGGGACAAAGCCTACGAGCAGTACTTC
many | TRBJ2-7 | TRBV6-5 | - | CASSRDRPYEQYF | TGTGCCAGCAGCCGCGACAGGCCCTACGAGCAGTACTTC
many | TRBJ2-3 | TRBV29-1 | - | CSGGVDSTDTQYF | TGCAGCGGGGGAGTGGACAGCACAGATACGCAGTATTTT
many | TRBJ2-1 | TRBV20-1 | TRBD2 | CSARDQGTSDEQFF | TGCAGTGCTAGAGATCAGGGGACTAGTGATGAGCAGTTCTTC
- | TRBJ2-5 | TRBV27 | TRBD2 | CASSKRTSGGAETQYF | TGTGCCAGCAGTAAAAGGACTAGCGGGGGGGCGGAGACCCAGTACTTC
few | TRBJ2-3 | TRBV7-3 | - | CASTLDGAITDTQYF | TGTGCCAGCACCCTAGACGGGGCTATCACAGATACGCAGTATTTT
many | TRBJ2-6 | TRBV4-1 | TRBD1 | CASSQDRGQAVSGANVLTF | TGCGCCAGCAGCCAAGATCGAGGACAGGCCGTTTCTGGGGCCAACGTCCTGACTTTC
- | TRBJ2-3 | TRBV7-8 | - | CASTPRVVQSTDTQYF | TGTGCCAGCACCCCTAGGGTCGTTCAGAGCACAGATACGCAGTATTTT
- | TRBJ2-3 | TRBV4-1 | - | CASSEVKSTDTQYF | TGCGCCAGCAGCGAAGTCAAATCCACAGATACGCAGTATTTT
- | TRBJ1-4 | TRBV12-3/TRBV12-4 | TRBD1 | CASSPRTGMGSEKLFF | TGTGCCAGCAGTCCCCGGACAGGGATGGGTAGCGAAAAACTGTTTTTT
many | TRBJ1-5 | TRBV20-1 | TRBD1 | CSAPRTGSDQPQHF | TGCAGTGCTCCTCGGACAGGGAGTGATCAGCCCCAGCATTTT
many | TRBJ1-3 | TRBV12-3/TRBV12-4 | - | CASRTDPRGNTIYF | TGTGCCAGCAGGACGGACCCGAGGGGAAACACCATATATTTT
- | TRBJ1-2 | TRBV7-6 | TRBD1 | CASSLSGGGYGYTF | TGTGCCAGCAGCTTATCAGGGGGCGGCTATGGCTACACCTTC
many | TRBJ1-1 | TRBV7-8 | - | CASSLHAVNTEAFF | TGTGCCAGCAGCTTACATGCAGTGAACACTGAAGCTTTCTTT
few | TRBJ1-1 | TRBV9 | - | CASSRALMNTEAFF | TGTGCCAGCAGCCGGGCCCTAATGAACACTGAAGCTTTCTTT
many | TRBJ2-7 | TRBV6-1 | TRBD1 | CASIPDRSYEQYF | TGTGCCAGCATACCGGACAGGTCCTACGAGCAGTACTTC
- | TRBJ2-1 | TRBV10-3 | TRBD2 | CAISEGSGGDYNEQFF | TGTGCCATCAGTGAAGGTAGCGGGGGGGACTACAATGAGCAGTTCTTC
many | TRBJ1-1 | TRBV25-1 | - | CASSSHAGTEAFF | TGTGCCAGCAGTTCCCACGCGGGGACTGAAGCTTTCTTT
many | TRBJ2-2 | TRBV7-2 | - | CASSWSPGTGELFF | TGTGCCAGCAGCTGGAGTCCAGGGACCGGGGAGCTGTTTTTT
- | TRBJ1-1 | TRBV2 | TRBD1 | CASRGTGNLAAFF | TGTGCCAGCAGGGGGACAGGGAATTTAGCAGCTTTCTTT
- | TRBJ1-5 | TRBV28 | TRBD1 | CASNPTGRDQPQHF | TGTGCCAGCAACCCGACAGGGAGGGATCAGCCCCAGCATTTT
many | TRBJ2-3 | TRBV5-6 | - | CASSFDRIGTDTQYF | TGTGCCAGCAGCTTCGACAGGATCGGCACAGATACGCAGTATTTT
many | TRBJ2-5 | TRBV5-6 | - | CASSKGLAAQETQYF | TGTGCCAGCAGTAAGGGTTTAGCGGCACAAGAGACCCAGTACTTC
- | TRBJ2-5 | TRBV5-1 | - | CASSLDWIETQYF | TGCGCCAGCAGCTTGGATTGGATAGAGACCCAGTACTTC
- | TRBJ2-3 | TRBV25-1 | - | CASAGSFTDTQYF | TGTGCCTCGGCGGGGAGCTTCACAGATACGCAGTATTTT
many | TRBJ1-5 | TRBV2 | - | CASSEQGSHQPQHF | TGTGCCAGCAGTGAACAGGGATCGCATCAGCCCCAGCATTTT
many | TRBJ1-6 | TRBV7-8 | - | CASSLGGGIGSPLHF | TGTGCCAGCAGCTTAGGGGGGGGTATTGGTTCACCCCTCCACTTT
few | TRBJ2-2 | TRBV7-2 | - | CASSLETGSTGELFF | TGTGCCAGCAGCTTGGAGACGGGGAGCACCGGGGAGCTGTTTTTT
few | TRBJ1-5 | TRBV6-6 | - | CASGRQGQPQHF | TGTGCCAGCGGCCGCCAGGGGCAGCCCCAGCATTTT
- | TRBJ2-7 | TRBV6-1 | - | CASSERTLGDEQYF | TGTGCCAGCAGTGAACGAACTCTGGGAGACGAGCAGTACTTC
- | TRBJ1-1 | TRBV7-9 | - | CASSLELDTEAFF | TGTGCCAGCAGCTTAGAACTAGACACTGAAGCTTTCTTT
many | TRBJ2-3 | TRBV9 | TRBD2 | CASSERASGAPDTQYF | TGTGCCAGCAGTGAGAGGGCTAGCGGGGCCCCAGATACGCAGTATTTT
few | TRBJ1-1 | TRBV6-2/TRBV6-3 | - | CASSDHHSPQGNTEAFF | TGTGCCAGCAGTGACCACCACAGCCCACAGGGGAACACTGAAGCTTTCTTT
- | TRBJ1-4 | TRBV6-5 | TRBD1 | CASSYSTGGPTNEKLFF | TGTGCCAGCAGTTACTCAACAGGGGGCCCGACTAATGAAAAACTGTTTTTT
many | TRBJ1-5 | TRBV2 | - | CASSFDRFQMAQHF | TGTGCCAGCAGTTTCGACAGGTTCCAAATGGCCCAGCATTTT
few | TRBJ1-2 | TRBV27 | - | CASSLWGRHDYTF | TGTGCCAGCAGTTTATGGGGGCGACACGACTACACCTTC
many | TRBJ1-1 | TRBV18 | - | CASSPARVFAFF | TGTGCCAGCTCGCCGGCGAGGGTCTTCGCTTTCTTT
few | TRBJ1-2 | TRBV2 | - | CASSDEWTNYGYTF | TGTGCCAGCAGTGATGAGTGGACTAACTATGGCTACACCTTC
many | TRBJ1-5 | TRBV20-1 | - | CSAIYDGDQPQHF | TGCAGTGCTATCTATGACGGGGATCAGCCCCAGCATTTT
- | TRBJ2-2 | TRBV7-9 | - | CASSHRNTGELFF | TGTGCCAGCAGCCACAGGAACACCGGGGAGCTGTTTTTT
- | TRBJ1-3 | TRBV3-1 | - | CASSQDLQGGSYF | TGTGCCAGCAGCCAAGATCTCCAGGGCGGCTCATATTTT
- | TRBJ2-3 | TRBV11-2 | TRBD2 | CASSLVSYKRGTPDTQYF | TGTGCCAGCAGCTTAGTGTCTTATAAGCGGGGAACTCCAGATACGCAGTATTTT
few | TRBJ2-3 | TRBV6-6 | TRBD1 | CASSQTRLGQPSTDTQYF | TGTGCCAGCAGCCAAACACGCCTGGGACAGCCTAGCACAGATACGCAGTATTTT
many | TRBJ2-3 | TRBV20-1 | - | CRAVVAGSTDTQYF | TGCAGGGCCGTAGTGGCGGGGAGCACAGATACGCAGTATTTT
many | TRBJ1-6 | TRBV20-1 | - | CSASNTVANSPLHF | TGCAGTGCTAGCAATACAGTAGCAAATTCACCCCTCCACTTT
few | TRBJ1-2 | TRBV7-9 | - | CASSFLSSNYGYTF | TGTGCCAGCAGCTTTTTAAGCAGTAACTATGGCTACACCTTC
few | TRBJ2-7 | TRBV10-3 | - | CAISGAYEQYF | TGTGCCATCAGCGGGGCTTACGAGCAGTACTTC
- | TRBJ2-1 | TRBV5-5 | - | CASSPYEGSYNEKFF | TGTGCCAGCAGCCCGTACGAGGGCTCCTACAATGAGAAGTTCTTC
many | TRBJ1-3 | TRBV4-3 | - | CASSQDNGQGNTIYF | TGCGCCAGCAGCCAAGATAATGGGCAGGGAAACACCATATATTTT
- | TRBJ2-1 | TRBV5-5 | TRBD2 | CASSLTSGIYNEQFF | TGTGCCAGCAGCTTGACTAGCGGGATTTACAATGAGCAGTTCTTC
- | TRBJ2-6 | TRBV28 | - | CASSLQGYGANVLTF | TGTGCCAGCAGTTTACAGGGGTATGGGGCCAACGTCCTGACTTTC
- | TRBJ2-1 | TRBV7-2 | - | CASSPFGSEQFF | TGTGCCAGCAGCCCTTTCGGGAGTGAGCAGTTCTTC
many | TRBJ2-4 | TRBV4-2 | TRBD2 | CASSQDAGGASNIQYF | TGTGCCAGCAGCCAAGATGCGGGGGGGGCCTCGAACATTCAGTACTTC